This T cell receptor (beta chain) was recovered during a study of OX40 agonist ivuxolimab in advanced cancers. For the wider study: Ivuxolimab was a fully human IgG2 agonistic monoclonal antibody targeting the costimulatory receptor OX40 (CD134). Intravenous ivuxolimab was administered to patients every 2 weeks at six dose levels: 0.01, 0.1, 0.3, 1.5, 3 and 10 mg/kg. Of the approximately 50 dose-escalation patients, hepatocellular carcinoma was present in around 20, melanoma in about 15, renal cell carcinoma in 9 and head and neck cancer in 9. A male proportion of around 80% and a mean age of about 60 years, ranging from roughly 20 to 80, were recorded for the dose-escalation cohort. Prior anti-PD-1, anti-PD-L1 or anti-CTLA-4 therapy was permitted, and approximately 40% of dose-escalation patients had received checkpoint inhibitors. Partial responses occurred in three dose-escalation patients: two with cutaneous melanoma and one with hepatocellular carcinoma. The point of sequencing TCRbeta in the periphery was to test whether ivuxolimab changed TCR sequence diversity and drove clonal T-cell expansion. The paper describes the monotherapy dose-escalation part (N ≈ 52 patients) of the phase I trial of ivuxolimab. Points the paper makes about the study in general: At doses of 0.1 to 3.0 mg/kg, clonal expansion of both CD4+ and CD8+ blood T cells was observed from baseline to week 6. The antigen specificity of the clonally expanded peripheral T cells was not determined. After ivuxolimab, more expanded clones were found on average in CD8+ T cells than in CD4+ T cells. Low levels of normalized T-cell clonal expansion were also seen in some nonresponding patients. In the 0.1-3.0 mg/kg groups, partial responders had among the lowest normalized peripheral clonal expansion, particularly in CD8+ T cells.

The germline V gene encodes CDR1 SGHRS and CDR2 YFSETQ. CDR3 length: 15 amino acids, cysteine to phenylalanine. Only CDR3 DNA remains: 45 bases, in frame from the first base. The junction shows trimming of 0 bases on V and 0 bases on J, plus 9 bases between the germline ends. The trial excluded patients who had a history of autoimmune disease or were on systemic immunosuppression. Peripheral blood for TCR sequencing was collected from all dose cohorts at baseline, on cycle 4 day 1, and on cycle 7 day 1. The samples were taken from a phase I, first-in-human, multicenter, open-label dose-escalation trial of ivuxolimab. Adults with locally advanced or metastatic melanoma, renal cell, hepatocellular, or head and neck squamous cell carcinoma were enrolled in the trial. Before TCR sequencing, CD4+ T cells and CD8+ T cells from peripheral blood were sorted into separate populations. To sequence the TCRbeta CDR3 region, genomic DNA was isolated from the sorted cells. The immunoSEQ Assay was used for sequencing of TCRbeta CDR3 regions. In TCRdb, the immuneACCESS table is reduced to in-frame sequences with V and J assigned. These tables do not hold every clone; where another copy was compared, an unresolved V gene accounts for under half, and the others remain unexplained. This sample comprises about 81,000 clones, 88% of them detected only once. In total, the top ten clones hold around 0.5% of the sample.

A note on this clone: Its antigen target is currently unknown. No clone much larger than this one lies a single base away; base qualities are absent.

The sequences come from CD4+ or CD8+ T cells sorted from blood, collected in a trial of the OX40 agonist ivuxolimab. The sequence was obtained from an adult with an advanced solid tumor such as melanoma, head and neck, liver or kidney cancer. This sequence uses TRBV5-1 and TRBJ2-5; 5 matching bases give a weak D call of TRBD2. The CDR3 protein sequence reads: CASSLERPDQETQYF. The DNA is as follows: TGCGCCAGCAGCTTGGAGCGGCCAGACCAAGAGACCCAGTACTTC.